Shown below are 5 T cell receptor beta chains from a single sample sequenced in a study of blood T cell repertoires in COVID-19. TCRdb's table, derived via immunoSEQ multiplex PCR, lists solely in-frame clones and lacks some. This table has about 120,000 clones, approximately 80% appearing once. The source material was peripheral blood. The origin of the receptors is a human donor in a cohort sampled during active COVID-19.

The V gene is TRBV5-8, the J gene TRBJ2-1; D is undetermined. This CDR3 is built from 16 residues. Between the trimmed V and J ends, which lost 2 bases and 3 bases, there was a span of 15 bases. CDR1 SGHTS and CDR2 YDEGEE come from the germline V gene. CDR3 loop: CASSLSIGGFYNEQFF. CDR3 sequence (DNA): TGTGCCAGCAGCTTATCAATTGGCGGATTCTACAATGAGCAGTTCTTC.

This chain links TRBV5-4 with TRBJ2-1, with unresolved D. The CDR3 sequence is 14 residues long. The germline gives CDR1 SGHNT, CDR2 YYREEE (reference sequence). V was cut by 2 bases and J by 0 bases, with 6 bases left in between. The CDR3 DNA sequence: TGTGCCAGCAGCTTCCTAGACTCCTACAATGAGCAGTTCTTC. Translated: CASSFLDSYNEQFF.

The chain is built from TRBV3-1 (or the pseudogene TRBV3-2) and TRBJ1-2; D perhaps matches TRBD1 (6 bases). V was pared by 4 bases and J by 4 bases, with 16 bases between. The CDR3 sequence is 15 residues long. In germline, CDR1 is LGHDT, CDR2 YNNKEL (reference sequence). The CDR3 DNA follows: TGTGCCAGCAGCCGGGGGCTGGGGGAAAGCTATGGCTACACCTTC. Encoded protein: CASSRGLGESYGYTF.

The CDR3 nucleotides read TGTGCCAGCAGCCTAAAAGGGGGCGAAGCAGATACGCAGTATTTT. It yields the protein CASSLKGGEADTQYF. V usage is TRBV6-4 and J usage is TRBJ2-3, with TRBD1 matching over 7 bases. V lost 6 bases and J lost 4; bases outside the gene matches: 10. CDR3 length: 15 residues. Germline assignment: CDR1 MRHNA and CDR2 SNTAGT.

The chain joins TRBV10-3 to TRBJ2-7; 8 nucleotides line up with TRBD2. The trim removed 0 bases at V and 2 bases at J, leaving 3 bases unmatched. Germline lookup yields CDR1 ENHRY and CDR2 SYGVKD. The CDR3 length is 15 residues. The chain's CDR3 is CAISESRGVAYEQYF. The DNA of the CDR3 is TGTGCCATCAGTGAGTCGCGGGGGGTAGCCTACGAGCAGTACTTC.